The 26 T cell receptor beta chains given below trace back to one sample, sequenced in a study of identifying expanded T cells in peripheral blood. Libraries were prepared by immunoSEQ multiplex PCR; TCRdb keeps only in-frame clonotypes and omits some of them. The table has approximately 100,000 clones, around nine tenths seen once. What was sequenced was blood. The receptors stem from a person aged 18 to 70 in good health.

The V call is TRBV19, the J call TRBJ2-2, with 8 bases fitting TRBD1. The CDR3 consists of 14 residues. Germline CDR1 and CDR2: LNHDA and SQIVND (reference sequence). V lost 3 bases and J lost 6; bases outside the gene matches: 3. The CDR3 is CASSMGQVPGELFF. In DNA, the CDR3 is TGTGCCAGTAGTATGGGACAGGTTCCCGGGGAGCTGTTTTTT.

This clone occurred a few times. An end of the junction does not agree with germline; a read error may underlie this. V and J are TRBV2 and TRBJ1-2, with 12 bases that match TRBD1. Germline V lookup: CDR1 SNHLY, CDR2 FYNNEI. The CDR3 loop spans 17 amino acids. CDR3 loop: CANRPGGQGAEFNGNTF. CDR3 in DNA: TGTGCCAACCGTCCCGGGGGACAGGGGGCTGAGTTTAATGGCAACACCTTC.

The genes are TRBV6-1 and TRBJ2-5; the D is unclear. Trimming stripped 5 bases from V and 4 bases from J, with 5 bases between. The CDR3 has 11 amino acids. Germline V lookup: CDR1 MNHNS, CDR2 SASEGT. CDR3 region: CASSMTETQYF. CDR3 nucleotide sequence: TGTGCCAGCAGTATGACAGAGACCCAGTACTTC.

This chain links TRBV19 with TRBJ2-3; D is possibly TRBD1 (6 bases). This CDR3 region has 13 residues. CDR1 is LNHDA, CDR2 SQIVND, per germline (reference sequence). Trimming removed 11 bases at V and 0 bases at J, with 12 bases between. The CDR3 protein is CAARGRSTDTQYF. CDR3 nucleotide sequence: TGTGCCGCAAGGGGGAGAAGCACAGATACGCAGTATTTT.

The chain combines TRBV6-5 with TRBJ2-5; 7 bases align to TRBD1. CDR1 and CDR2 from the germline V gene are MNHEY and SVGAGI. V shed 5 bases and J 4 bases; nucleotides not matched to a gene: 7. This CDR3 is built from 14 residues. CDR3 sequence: CASSPPRGRETQYF. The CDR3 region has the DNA TGTGCCAGCAGTCCCCCGAGGGGGCGAGAGACCCAGTACTTC.

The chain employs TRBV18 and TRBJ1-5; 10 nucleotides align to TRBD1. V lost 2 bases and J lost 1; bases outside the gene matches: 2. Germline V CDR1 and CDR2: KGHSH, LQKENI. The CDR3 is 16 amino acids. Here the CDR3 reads CASSPTGQGSNQPQHF. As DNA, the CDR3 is TGTGCCAGCTCACCAACGGGACAGGGGAGCAATCAGCCCCAGCATTTT.

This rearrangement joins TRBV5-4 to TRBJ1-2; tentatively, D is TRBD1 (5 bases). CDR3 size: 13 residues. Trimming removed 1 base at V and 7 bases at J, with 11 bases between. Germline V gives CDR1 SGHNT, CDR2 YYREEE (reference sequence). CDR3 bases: TGTGCCAGCAGCTTGTTTGCAGGGTCTGGCTACACCTTC. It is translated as CASSLFAGSGYTF.

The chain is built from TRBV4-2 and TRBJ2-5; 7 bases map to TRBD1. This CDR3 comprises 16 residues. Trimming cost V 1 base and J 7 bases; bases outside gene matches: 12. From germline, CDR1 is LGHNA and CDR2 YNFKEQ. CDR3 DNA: TGTGCCAGCAGCCAAGCCCGGGACAGTGGGTCACGGACCCAGTACTTC. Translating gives CASSQARDSGSRTQYF.

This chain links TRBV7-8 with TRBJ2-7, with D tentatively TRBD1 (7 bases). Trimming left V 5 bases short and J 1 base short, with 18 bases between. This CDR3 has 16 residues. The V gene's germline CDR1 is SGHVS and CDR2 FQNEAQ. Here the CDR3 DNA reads TGTGCCAGCAGCCCGATCAGGGGGGTACTATCCTACGAGCAGTACTTC. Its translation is CASSPIRGVLSYEQYF.

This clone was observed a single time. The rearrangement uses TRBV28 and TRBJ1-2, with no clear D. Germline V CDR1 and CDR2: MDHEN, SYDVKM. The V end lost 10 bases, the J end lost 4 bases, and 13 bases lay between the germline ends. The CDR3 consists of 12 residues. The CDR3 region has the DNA TGTGCCACCGCTGACAAGGGCTATGGCTACACCTTC. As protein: CATADKGYGYTF.

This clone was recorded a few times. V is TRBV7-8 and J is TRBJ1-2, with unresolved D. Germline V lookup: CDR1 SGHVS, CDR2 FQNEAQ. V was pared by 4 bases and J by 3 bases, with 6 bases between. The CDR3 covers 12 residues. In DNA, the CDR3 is TGTGCCAGCAGCTCCGCTTACTATGGCTACACCTTC. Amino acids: CASSSAYYGYTF.

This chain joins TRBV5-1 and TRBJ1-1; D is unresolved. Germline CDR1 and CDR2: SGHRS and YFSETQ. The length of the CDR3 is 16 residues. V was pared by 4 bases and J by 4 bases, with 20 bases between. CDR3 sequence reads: CASSPTVTGRSTEAFF. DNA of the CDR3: TGCGCCAGCAGCCCTACTGTAACCGGACGGAGCACTGAAGCTTTCTTT.

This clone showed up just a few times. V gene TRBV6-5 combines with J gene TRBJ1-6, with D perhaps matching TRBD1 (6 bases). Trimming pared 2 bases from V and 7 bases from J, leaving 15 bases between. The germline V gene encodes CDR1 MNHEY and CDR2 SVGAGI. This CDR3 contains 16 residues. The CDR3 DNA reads TGTGCCAGCAGTTACCAAGGGGGGAACTGGAATTCACCCCTCCACTTT. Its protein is CASSYQGGNWNSPLHF.

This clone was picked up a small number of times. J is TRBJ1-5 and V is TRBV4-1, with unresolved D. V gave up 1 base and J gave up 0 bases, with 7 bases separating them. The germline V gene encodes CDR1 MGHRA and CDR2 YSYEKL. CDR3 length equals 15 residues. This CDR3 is CASSQVLNSNQPQHF. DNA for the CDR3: TGCGCCAGCAGCCAAGTGTTGAATAGCAATCAGCCCCAGCATTTT.

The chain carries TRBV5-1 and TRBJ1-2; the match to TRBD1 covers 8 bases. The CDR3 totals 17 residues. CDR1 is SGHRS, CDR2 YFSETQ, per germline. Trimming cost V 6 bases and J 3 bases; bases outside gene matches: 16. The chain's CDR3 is CASNPGAMDRVHYGYTF. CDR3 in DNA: TGCGCCAGCAACCCGGGGGCAATGGACAGGGTCCACTATGGCTACACCTTC.

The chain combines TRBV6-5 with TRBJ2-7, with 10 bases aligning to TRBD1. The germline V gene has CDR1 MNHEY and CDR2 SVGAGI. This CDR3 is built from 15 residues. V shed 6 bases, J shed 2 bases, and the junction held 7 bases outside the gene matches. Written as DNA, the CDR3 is TGTGCCAGCAGGGCCGGGACAGGGGACCCCTACGAGCAGTACTTC. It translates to CASRAGTGDPYEQYF.

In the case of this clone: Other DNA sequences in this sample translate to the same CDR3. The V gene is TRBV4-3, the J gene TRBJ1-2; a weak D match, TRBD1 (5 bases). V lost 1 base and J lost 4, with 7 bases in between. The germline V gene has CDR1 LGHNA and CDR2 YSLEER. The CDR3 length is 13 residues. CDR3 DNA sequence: TGCGCCAGCAGCCAAGGGGGGGGCTATGGCTACACCTTC. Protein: CASSQGGGYGYTF.

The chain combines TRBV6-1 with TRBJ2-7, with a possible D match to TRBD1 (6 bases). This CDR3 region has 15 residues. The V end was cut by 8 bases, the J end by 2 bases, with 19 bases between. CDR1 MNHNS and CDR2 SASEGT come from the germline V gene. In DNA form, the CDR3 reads TGTGCCAGCGGGGTGATGGGACAACCTGCCTACGAGCAGTACTTC. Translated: CASGVMGQPAYEQYF.

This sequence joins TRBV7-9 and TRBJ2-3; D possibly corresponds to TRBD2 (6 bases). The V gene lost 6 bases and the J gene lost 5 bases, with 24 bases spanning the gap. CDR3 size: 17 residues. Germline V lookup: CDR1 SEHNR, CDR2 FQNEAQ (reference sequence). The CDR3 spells CASRPRLGPKAGDTQYF. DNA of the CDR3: TGTGCCAGCAGACCGCGCCTAGGACCCAAAGCGGGAGATACGCAGTATTTT.

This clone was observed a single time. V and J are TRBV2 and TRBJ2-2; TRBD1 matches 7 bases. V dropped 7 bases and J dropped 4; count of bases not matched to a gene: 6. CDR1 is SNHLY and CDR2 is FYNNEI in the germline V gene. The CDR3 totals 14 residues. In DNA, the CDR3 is TGTGCCAGCACGCAGGGGGTGGGCACCGGGGAGCTGTTTTTT. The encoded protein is CASTQGVGTGELFF.

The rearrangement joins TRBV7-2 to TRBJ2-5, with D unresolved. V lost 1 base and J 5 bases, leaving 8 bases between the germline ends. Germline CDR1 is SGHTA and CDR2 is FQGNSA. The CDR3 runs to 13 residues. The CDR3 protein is CASSLGPRETQYF. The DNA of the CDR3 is TGTGCCAGCAGCTTAGGGCCAAGGGAGACCCAGTACTTC.

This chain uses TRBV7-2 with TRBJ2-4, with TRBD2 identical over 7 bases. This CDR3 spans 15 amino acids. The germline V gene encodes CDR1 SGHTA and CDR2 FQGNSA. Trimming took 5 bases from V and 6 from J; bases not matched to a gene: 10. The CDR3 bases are TGTGCCAGCAGCCTGAGGGAGGGCGGGGGAAACATTCAGTACTTC. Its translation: CASSLREGGGNIQYF.

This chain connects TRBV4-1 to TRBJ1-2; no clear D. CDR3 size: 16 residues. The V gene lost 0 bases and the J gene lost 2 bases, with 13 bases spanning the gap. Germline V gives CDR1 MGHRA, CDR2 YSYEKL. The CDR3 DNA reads TGCGCCAGCAGCCAAGATGAGGCCAGACTCAACTATGGCTACACCTTC. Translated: CASSQDEARLNYGYTF.

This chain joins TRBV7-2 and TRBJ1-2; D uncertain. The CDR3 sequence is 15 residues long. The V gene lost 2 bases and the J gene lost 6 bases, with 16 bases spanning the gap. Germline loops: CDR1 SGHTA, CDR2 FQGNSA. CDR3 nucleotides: TGTGCCAGCAGCTTATTCGTCGGGCAGGAGGATGGCTACACCTTC. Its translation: CASSLFVGQEDGYTF.

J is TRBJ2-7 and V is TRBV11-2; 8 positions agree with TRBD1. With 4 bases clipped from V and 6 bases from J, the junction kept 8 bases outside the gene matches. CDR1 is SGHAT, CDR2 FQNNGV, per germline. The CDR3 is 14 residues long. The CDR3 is CASSYQTTGAEQYF. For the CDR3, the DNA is TGTGCCAGCAGCTATCAAACGACAGGGGCCGAGCAGTACTTC.

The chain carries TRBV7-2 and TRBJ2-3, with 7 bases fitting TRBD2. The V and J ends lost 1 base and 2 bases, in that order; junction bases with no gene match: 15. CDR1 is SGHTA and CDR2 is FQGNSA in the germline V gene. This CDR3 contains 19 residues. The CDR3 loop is CASSLGASGPPLYTDTQYF. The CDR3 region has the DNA TGTGCCAGCAGCTTAGGAGCTAGCGGACCCCCCTTATACACAGATACGCAGTATTTT.